This entry features one TCR beta chain sequence. The antigen this receptor binds is unknown. The record has no base qualities; no much larger clone is one base away. RNA was extracted with the RNeasy kit and about 0.45 to 1 ug was reverse transcribed using random hexamers. TCR beta CDR3 regions were amplified with the immunoSEQ multiplex PCR assay covering 54 Vbeta and 13 Jbeta segments. PCR amplification bias was corrected by using a synthetic template baseline for primer optimization and computational correction. The paper's data handling went like this. Reads were assigned to V, D and J genes according to IMGT and analyzed in immunoSEQ Analyzer, with only productive sequences retained. To calculate clonality, Shannon entropy was normalized by log2 of the number of productive unique sequences and then subtracted from one. For each patient and control, public and private clones were evaluated within the 100 most prevalent clones. Clones were defined as Susac-specific when absent from the healthy and MS cohorts, from about 1,100 published viral clones and from other ImmuneACCESS disease sequences. TCRdb trimmed public reads at Q25 via fastp, called clones via MiXCR and kept in-frame beta chains. Every distinct CDR3 protein forms one entry, paired with its most common genes and DNA. TCRdb's processing, not the authors', yielded these V and J calls. Present in this sample are just over 300,000 distinct CDR3 sequences, just over 90% of which were seen just once. The top ten clonotypes cover more than 0.06% of the sample.

The sample belongs to a study of CD8 T cells in Susac syndrome (dated by TCRdb to between 2017 and 2020). General notes on the study: Whether CD8+ T cell activation and differentiation in Susac syndrome was antigen driven was tested using repertoire sequencing.

Peripheral blood CD8+ and CD4+ T cells from healthy donors, Susac syndrome patients and multiple sclerosis patients were profiled using high-throughput TCR beta sequencing. The multiple sclerosis controls were treatment-naive patients whose relapsing-remitting disease, either stable or active, fulfilled the revised McDonald criteria. Bulk CD8+ and CD4+ T cells were purified by magnetic negative isolation, while CD8+ TEMRA cells were enriched using FACS. Blood was drawn into EDTA tubes, processed within 24 hours, and PBMCs were isolated by density gradient centrifugation. PBMCs intended for TCR sequencing were frozen in liquid nitrogen and were later thawed in a 37 degrees C water bath. Purity of sorted or isolated CD4+, CD8+ and CD8+ TEMRA cells was at least 90%. General study outcomes and caveats: The number of individuals in the TCR sequencing and HLA analysis was acknowledged as relatively small.

The CDR3 has 15 amino acids, counting the end cysteine and phenylalanine. Only the CDR3 DNA stays, 45 bases, in frame from base 1. The germline V gene (reference sequence) provides CDR1 PRHDT and CDR2 FYEKMQ. Trimming at the junction amounts to 2 bases on V and 0 bases on J, and the germline ends lie 8 bases apart. Sequencing input: CD4+ T cells from PBMCs. This TCR came from a human donor with multiple sclerosis. The chain links TRBV13 with TRBJ1-3, and possibly TRBD1, on 5 matching bases. The CDR3 reads as follows: CASSLRDLSGNTIYF. The base sequence is TGTGCCAGCAGCTTACGGGACCTCTCTGGAAACACCATATATTTT.